Included here is one TCR beta chain sequence, with context. What it recognizes is unknown. The protocol was immunoSEQ multiplex PCR, while the TCRdb copy is restricted to in-frame clones and leaves out a portion. The sample consists of roughly 5,200 clones, under 70% of them appearing once. The sample comes from a study of CD8 T cell repertoires and HIV-1 epitope variants. Looking at the study overall: T cells were stimulated with Twenty-five Gag and Nef peptides separately. Tested: three Gag epitope families, Nef HW9 and YT9. Enriched T cells were co-cultured with equal autologous T cell-negative cells. Notes on the study in general: Beta chains alone show antigen proliferation, not cytokine profile or function.

This sequence was found in a male donor with HIV. Sequenced input: cultured CD8+ T cells derived from PBMCs.

The CDR3 DNA reads TGTGCCAGCAGTTTAGGGCTCACCGGGGAGCTGTTTTTT. Translation gives CASSLGLTGELFF. The chain employs TRBV27 and TRBJ2-2, with D hard to call. Germline CDR1 and CDR2: MNHEY and SMNVEV (reference sequence). This CDR3 comprises 13 residues. Trimming cost V 2 bases and J 4 bases, with 5 bases left between them.